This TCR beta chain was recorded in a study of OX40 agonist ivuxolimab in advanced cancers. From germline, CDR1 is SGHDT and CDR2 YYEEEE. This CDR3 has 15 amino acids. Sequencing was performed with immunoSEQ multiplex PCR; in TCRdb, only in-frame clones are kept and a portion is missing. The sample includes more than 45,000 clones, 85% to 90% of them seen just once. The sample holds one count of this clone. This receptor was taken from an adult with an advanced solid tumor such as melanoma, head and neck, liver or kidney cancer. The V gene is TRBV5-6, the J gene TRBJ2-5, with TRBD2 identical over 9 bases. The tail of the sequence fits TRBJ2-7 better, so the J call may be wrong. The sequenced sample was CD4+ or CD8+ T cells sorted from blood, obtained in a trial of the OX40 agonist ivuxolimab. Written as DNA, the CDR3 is TGTGCCAGCAGCCCCCCGGGACTAGCAGCTTACGAGCAGTACTTC. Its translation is CASSPPGLAAYEQYF.